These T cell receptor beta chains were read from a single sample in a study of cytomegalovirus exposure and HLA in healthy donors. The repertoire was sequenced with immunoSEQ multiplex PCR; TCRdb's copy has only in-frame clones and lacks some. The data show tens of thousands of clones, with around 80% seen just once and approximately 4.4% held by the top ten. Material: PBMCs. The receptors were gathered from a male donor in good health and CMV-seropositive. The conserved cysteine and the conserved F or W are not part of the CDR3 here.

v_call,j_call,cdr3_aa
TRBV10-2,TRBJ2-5,ASSESGLGGVRETQY
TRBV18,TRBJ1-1,ASSPGQAGAEAF
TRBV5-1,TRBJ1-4,ASRYRGSASEKLF
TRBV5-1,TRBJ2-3,ASSLSSGRLDTQY
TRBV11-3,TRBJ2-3,ASSPRQGGTDTQY
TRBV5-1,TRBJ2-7,ASSLGQEYEQY
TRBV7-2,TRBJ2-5,ASSGSATGETQY
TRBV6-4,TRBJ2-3,ASSQQGSTDTQY
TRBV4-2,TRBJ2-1,ASSQRTSDYNEQF
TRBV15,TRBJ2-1,ATRPSGGPYNEQF
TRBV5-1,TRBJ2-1,ASSLSSGTYNEQF
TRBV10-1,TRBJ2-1,ASSDPSGSRNEQF
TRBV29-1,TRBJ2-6,SVEQDRGRAPGANVLT
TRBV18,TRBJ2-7,ASSPLAKGAGEQY
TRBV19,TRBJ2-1,ASSMGGSYNEQF
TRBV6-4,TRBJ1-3,APRSGGGEGNTIY
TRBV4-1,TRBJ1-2,ASSHWISGDGYT
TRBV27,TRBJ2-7,ASSYRSPYEQY
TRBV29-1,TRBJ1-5,SVRGLGGNQPQH
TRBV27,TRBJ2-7,ASSSLTQRDSYEQY
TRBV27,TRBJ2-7,ASSPEVWRYEQY
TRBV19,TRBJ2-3,ASSRGGDYALFADTQY
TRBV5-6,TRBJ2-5,ASSPEGDRGVQETQY
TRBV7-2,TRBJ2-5,ASSARLAGGMTQY
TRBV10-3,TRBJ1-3,AITFRANGNTIY
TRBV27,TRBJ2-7,ASSSGTGGGEQY
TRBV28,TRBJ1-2,ASSLLGGEAYGYT
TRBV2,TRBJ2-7,ASSEALPTYEQY
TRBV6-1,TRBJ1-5,ASTRGSSQPQH
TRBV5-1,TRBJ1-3,ASRAQTGNTIY
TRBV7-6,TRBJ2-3,ASSLRPASGITDTQY
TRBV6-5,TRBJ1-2,ASSSWGVNGYT
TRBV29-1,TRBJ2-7,SVRGRGTYEQY
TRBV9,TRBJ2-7,ASSPSLYEAYEQY
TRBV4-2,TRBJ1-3,ASSQNSGSGNTIY
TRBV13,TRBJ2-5,ASSRGTVSRETQY
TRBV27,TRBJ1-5,ASSLSGGGQPQH
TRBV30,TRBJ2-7,AWSRDRGYEQY
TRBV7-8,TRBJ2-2,ASTTRGAGTRTGELF
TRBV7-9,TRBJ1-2,ASSLPVDYGYT
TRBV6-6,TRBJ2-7,ASSSDRMGEQY
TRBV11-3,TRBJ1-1,ASSLTRNTEAF
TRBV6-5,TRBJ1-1,ASSYQGRDTEAF
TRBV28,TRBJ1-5,ASSLEGRGQPQH
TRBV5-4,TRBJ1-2,ASSFGGQDYGYT
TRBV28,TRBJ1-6,ASSGDRNTYNSPLH
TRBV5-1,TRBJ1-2,ASSLWGQGSGYT
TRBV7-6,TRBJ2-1,ASSRTRNNEQF
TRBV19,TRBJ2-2,ASSIAGFLAGELF
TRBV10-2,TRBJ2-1,ASSGGLAGYNEQF
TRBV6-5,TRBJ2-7,ASTGGPKEQY
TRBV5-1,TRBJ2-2,ASSPGTSGGAQGSGELF
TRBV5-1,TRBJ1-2,ASSLEGAYGYT